This TCR beta chain was sequenced for a study of PD-L1 blockade in urothelial cancer. Study overall: Prior chemotherapy in patients spanned 0 to 3 regimens. Study outcomes and limitations: Durable-benefit patients had greater expansion of tumor-associated blood clones at 3 weeks.

The data were produced by immunoSEQ multiplex PCR, yet TCRdb's version contains in-frame clones alone and is incomplete. The sample holds 50,000 to 75,000 clones; roughly four fifths are singletons and the top ten take 1.6%. Only a few counts were recorded for this clone. What it binds is not known. The CDR3 sequence is 16 residues long. V lost 5 bases and J lost 5, with 19 bases in between. The germline V gene has CDR1 MNHNY and CDR2 SVGAGI (reference sequence). The sample's time point: pretreatment peripheral blood. The diagnosis in patients was locally advanced or metastatic urothelial carcinoma. This sample comprised PBMCs, obtained around atezolizumab (anti-PD-L1) treatment. J is TRBJ2-1 and V is TRBV6-6, with D maybe TRBD1 (5 bases). The sequence was collected from an older man with urothelial cancer. CDR3 bases: TGTGCCAGCAGTGGACCACTGACAGACCCTAACAATGAGCAGTTCTTC. This gives the protein CASSGPLTDPNNEQFF.